This passage covers 16 T cell receptor beta chains from one sample sequenced in a study of technical replicates of blood from a handful of donors (dated by TCRdb to 2016 to 2017). The library was obtained by the immunoSEQ multiplex PCR assay. In its TCRdb copy, this immuneACCESS table keeps in-frame sequences only and misses some clones. Where compared with another copy, unresolved V genes explain less than half of these, and the others have no known cause. This sample holds more than 65,000 clones; roughly 89% were observed only once. Clones ranked in the top ten supply about 0.35% of the sample. The sequencing sample was made of T cells isolated from PBMCs. The receptors stem from a human donor in good health.

The chain joins TRBV7-3 to TRBJ2-1, with D hard to call. CDR3 size: 13 residues. V dropped 1 base and J dropped 6 bases, with 7 bases sitting between them. Germline lookup yields CDR1 SGHTA and CDR2 FQGTGA. This CDR3 is CASSLRSSNEQFF. CDR3 nucleotide sequence: TGTGCCAGCAGCTTAAGGAGCAGCAATGAGCAGTTCTTC.

The J gene is TRBJ2-5, the V gene TRBV10-2, with 8 positions matching TRBD2. Germline CDR1 and CDR2: WSHSY and SAAADI. The CDR3 is 16 amino acids. The V gene end was trimmed by 2 bases and the J gene end by 5 bases; junction bases not matched to a gene: 10. CDR3 nucleotides: TGCGCCAGCAGTGAGATAGCGGGATCATCGGGGGAGACCCAGTACTTC. Translation gives CASSEIAGSSGETQYF.

The V and J genes are TRBV5-5 and TRBJ2-6; D is unclear. The CDR3 has 17 residues. Germline V CDR1 and CDR2: SGHKS, YYEKEE (reference sequence). The V end lost 4 bases, the J end lost 0 bases, and 14 bases lay between the germline ends. This chain's CDR3 is CASSGRSLSSGANVLTF. The DNA of the CDR3 is TGTGCCAGCAGCGGCAGGTCCCTTTCCTCTGGGGCCAACGTCCTGACTTTC.

The rearrangement joins TRBV7-2 to TRBJ1-5, with 7 bases matching TRBD1. In germline, CDR1 is SGHTA, CDR2 FQGNSA. The CDR3 has 13 amino acids. Trimming cost V 5 bases and J 3 bases; bases outside gene matches: 1. The CDR3 DNA follows: TGTGCCAGCAGCGGGACAGTCAATCAGCCCCAGCATTTT. Its translation is CASSGTVNQPQHF.

The chain joins TRBV6-1 to TRBJ1-2; D remains ambiguous. V was trimmed by 6 bases and J by 5 bases, leaving 16 bases between them. CDR3 length: 14 residues. Germline V gives CDR1 MNHNS, CDR2 SASEGT. The CDR3 reads CASSSGREIYGYTF. CDR3 nucleotide sequence: TGTGCCAGCAGCTCGGGGAGGGAAATATATGGCTACACCTTC.

This sequence joins TRBV13 and TRBJ2-2; D is unresolved. This CDR3 has 13 residues. V shed 3 bases and J shed 3 bases, with 5 bases lying between them. CDR1 PRHDT and CDR2 FYEKMQ come from the germline V gene (reference sequence). The CDR3 region is CASSFGYTGELFF. The DNA for the CDR3 is TGTGCCAGCAGCTTCGGGTACACCGGGGAGCTGTTTTTT.

The rearrangement joins TRBV4-3 to TRBJ2-3, with TRBD2 matching over 11 bases. This CDR3 has 19 amino acids. J was trimmed by 0 bases and V by 0 bases; bases with no gene match: 8. Per the germline V gene, CDR1 is LGHNA and CDR2 is YSLEER. CDR3 in amino acids: CASSQDRETSGTSTDTQYF. In DNA form, the CDR3 reads TGCGCCAGCAGCCAAGATAGGGAGACTAGCGGGACTAGCACAGATACGCAGTATTTT.

The V and J genes are TRBV5-4 and TRBJ2-7; 8 nucleotides agree with TRBD1. The CDR3 sequence is 15 residues long. Germline CDR1 and CDR2: SGHNT and YYREEE (reference sequence). Unmatched junction bases numbered 8, after V lost 0 bases and J lost 6 bases. CDR3 amino acids: CASSLAGQGALEQYF. CDR3 nucleotide sequence: TGTGCCAGCAGCTTGGCCGGGCAGGGGGCCCTCGAGCAGTACTTC.

The rearrangement links TRBV19 to TRBJ2-3; TRBD1 might be the D (5 bases). Germline V gene sequence: CDR1 LNHDA, CDR2 SQIVND (reference sequence). The V gene lost 5 bases and the J gene lost 0 bases, with 6 bases spanning the gap. The CDR3 length is 13 residues. CDR3 bases: TGTGCCAGTAGTCAGGGTAGCACAGATACGCAGTATTTT. The encoded protein is CASSQGSTDTQYF.

The chain joins TRBV30 to TRBJ1-2; D might be TRBD1 (5 bases). This CDR3 region has 14 residues. Germline values: CDR1 GTSNPN, CDR2 SVGIG (reference sequence). Deletions cut 2 bases from V and 4 bases from J, with 14 bases between. CDR3 region: CAWSSLTVIYGYTF. CDR3 nucleotides: TGTGCCTGGAGTTCACTGACAGTCATCTATGGCTACACCTTC.

This clone was seen only once. The chain combines TRBV27 with TRBJ2-7; TRBD2 matches at 7 bases. The junction had 7 bases not matched to a gene; V was cut back by 3 bases and J by 2 bases. This CDR3 has 15 amino acids. In germline, CDR1 is MNHEY, CDR2 SMNVEV (reference sequence). CDR3: CASSLRGSSTYEQYF. The DNA of the CDR3 is TGTGCCAGCAGTTTGCGGGGGTCTTCTACCTACGAGCAGTACTTC.

This chain uses TRBV2 with TRBJ2-7, with 8 bases that match TRBD1. The CDR3 loop spans 15 amino acids. The germline CDR1 and CDR2 sequences are SNHLY and FYNNEI. Trimming took 2 bases from V and 4 from J; bases not matched to a gene: 7. The CDR3 protein is CASSEFGRGQYEQYF. The CDR3 nucleotides are TGTGCCAGCAGTGAATTTGGCAGGGGGCAGTACGAGCAGTACTTC.

V usage is TRBV29-1 and J usage is TRBJ2-7; 8 bases align to TRBD1. The V gene's germline CDR1 is SQVTM and CDR2 ANQGSEA. The CDR3 totals 13 residues. V dropped 4 bases and J dropped 2; count of bases not matched to a gene: 4. DNA for the CDR3: TGCAGCGTTGTGGACAGGGCAACCTACGAGCAGTACTTC. Amino acid sequence: CSVVDRATYEQYF.

The table lists this clone with a few counts. J is TRBJ1-5 and V is TRBV30; D might be TRBD1 (6 bases). CDR1 and CDR2 (germline): GTSNPN, SVGIG (reference sequence). Trimming shortened V by 6 bases and J by 2 bases, and 8 bases separated the two germline ends. The CDR3 contains 12 residues. CDR3 protein: CACRQGNQPQHF. The CDR3 coding sequence is TGTGCCTGTAGACAGGGCAATCAGCCCCAGCATTTT.

Comment on this clone: A junction end diverges from the germline sequence, so it may reflect a read error. J is TRBJ2-2 and V is TRBV19; perhaps TRBD2 as D (7 bases). Germline CDR1 and CDR2: LNHDA and SQIVND (reference sequence). The CDR3 consists of 17 residues. CDR3 sequence: CASSTPLGGAKTGELFF. In DNA form, the CDR3 reads TGTGCCAGTAGTACCCCCCTGGGGGGGGCGAAAACCGGGGAGCTGTTTTTT.

The chain has TRBV27 and TRBJ1-2; D remains unclear. There are 17 residues in the CDR3. Germline CDR1 reads MNHEY; CDR2 reads SMNVEV (reference sequence). V was pared by 6 bases and J by 0 bases, with 20 bases between. The CDR3 sequence is CASSRDLTFLANYGYTF. The CDR3 region has the DNA TGTGCCAGCAGCCGAGACTTAACCTTCCTGGCTAACTATGGCTACACCTTC.